This T cell receptor beta chain comes out of a study of T cells in Graves' hyperthyroidism and ophthalmopathy. The study, taken as a whole, reports: In the blood, most expanded thyroid clonotypes above 0.001 appeared as well.

Stable disease denoted Graves' hyperthyroidism without ophthalmopathy progression within 18 months. Newly diagnosed patients aged 18 to 65 had hyperthyroidism of under 2 months' duration. Patients having uncontrolled infection, another autoimmune disease, pregnancy or lactation were not included. Amplification yielded TCR beta CDR3 regions, with RNA transcripts as the source. When the TCR CDR3 underwent first-round RT-PCR, the HTBI primer set was used. TCRdb used MiXCR to reprocess the multiplex PCR reads, holding one entry per CDR3 protein. This sample yields roughly 510,000 distinct CDR3 sequences, of which about a fifth are seen a single time; more than 20% belongs to the top ten. V trimming: 5 bases; J trimming: 6 bases; junction bases outside the gene matches: 7. The CDR3 is 14 residues long. Germline lookup yields CDR1 SGHVS and CDR2 FQNEAQ. As for this clonotype: Its antigen is unknown.

The TCR sequence derives from a man younger than 30 with Graves' hyperthyroidism. The genes are TRBV7-8 and TRBJ1-3; 7 bases agree with TRBD1. The sequenced material came from blood. The CDR3, as DNA: TGTGCCAGCAGCCTTGACAGGGTGGCAAACACCATATATTTT. It codes for CASSLDRVANTIYF. Complete variable domain (other parts from reference TRBV7-8 and TRBJ1-3): GAGVSQSPRYKVAKRGQDVALRCDPISGHVSLFWYQQALGQGPEFLTYFQNEAQLDKSGLPSDRFFAERPEGSVSTLKIQRTQQEDSAVYLCASSLDRVANTIYFGEGSWLTVV.